This is a list of T cell receptor beta chains from one sample in a study of cytomegalovirus exposure and HLA in healthy donors. Profiling relied on immunoSEQ multiplex PCR, and the TCRdb table lists in-frame clones only, not all of them. The sample has 90,000 to 100,000 clones, about 80% seen once. Sequencing was done on a sample of PBMCs. The receptor set was obtained from a woman aged 55 to 70 in good health and CMV-seronegative. Both conserved end residues are part of each CDR3. The D gene is left open where the match is weak. Not all rows give a size; the values are once, few, many and, for expanded clones, a class.

abundance,len,v_gene,j_gene,d_gene,CDR3nt,CDR3aa
.,15,TRBV6-5,TRBJ2-3,TRBD1,TGTGCCAGCAGTTACTCCGGGCAGGGGGCAGATACGCAGTATTTT,CASSYSGQGADTQYF
.,13,TRBV11-2,TRBJ2-7,.,TGTGCCAGCAGGCCACTAGGAAGGTACGAGCAGTACTTC,CASRPLGRYEQYF
once,12,TRBV5-6,TRBJ2-7,.,TGTGCCAGCAGCGCGGGGCGGTACGAGCAGTACTTC,CASSAGRYEQYF
.,14,TRBV11-2,TRBJ2-3,.,TGTGCCAGCAGCTTAGATCTAAATAGATTAAGAGAGTATTTT,CASSLDLNRLREYF
.,13,TRBV6-5,TRBJ1-1,.,TGTGCCAGCAGTTACAAGCGGAACACTGAAGCTTTCTTT,CASSYKRNTEAFF
.,13,TRBV6-1,TRBJ2-7,TRBD2,TGTGCCAGCAGTGGCGGGACTAGCTACGAGCAGTACTTC,CASSGGTSYEQYF
few,17,TRBV4-1,TRBJ1-1,.,TGCGCCAGCAGCCTACCCGACAGCGGGTTGATGAACACTGAAGCTTTCTTT,CASSLPDSGLMNTEAFF
.,18,TRBV4-3,TRBJ2-1,TRBD2,TGCGCCAGCAGCCAAGATCCCACTAGCGGGACCCCCAACAATGAGCAGTTCTTC,CASSQDPTSGTPNNEQFF
.,14,TRBV2,TRBJ2-3,TRBD1,TGTGCCAGCAGCGTCGGGACAGGGGGAGATACGCAGTATTTT,CASSVGTGGDTQYF
.,14,TRBV9,TRBJ1-1,.,TGTGCCAGCAGTAAGACGGGGGGGAACACTGAAGCTTTCTTT,CASSKTGGNTEAFF
.,14,TRBV6-1,TRBJ1-1,.,TGTGCCAGCAGTGATTGGAGCCTGAACACTGAAGCTTTCTTT,CASSDWSLNTEAFF
.,15,TRBV5-1,TRBJ2-3,TRBD2,TGCGCCAGCAGCTTGTTGGCGGGAGAGGCAGATACGCAGTATTTT,CASSLLAGEADTQYF
.,13,TRBV19,TRBJ1-2,TRBD1,TGTGCCAGTACCCCGACAGGGGGCAATGGCTACACCTTC,CASTPTGGNGYTF
.,14,TRBV7-8,TRBJ1-5,.,TGTGCCAGCAGCTTAGCCTTCGGGGGTCAGCCCCAGCATTTT,CASSLAFGGQPQHF